These T cell receptor beta chains were read from a single sample in a study of blood T cell repertoires in COVID-19. The method was immunoSEQ multiplex PCR; TCRdb's version includes in-frame clones alone and lacks a portion of them. The sample carries about 75,000 clones, around 74% recorded once. The sequencing input was peripheral blood. These TCRs come from an elderly woman with active or convalescent COVID-19. CDR3s include the opening cysteine and the closing phenylalanine or tryptophan. D genes are given only for firm matches. Clone size is given for some rows only: seen once, a few or many times, or a class if the clone is expanded.

TRBV29-1	TRBD1	TRBJ2-7	-	TGCAGCGTTGCGAGGGACAGCTACTACGAGCAGTACTTC	CSVARDSYYEQYF
TRBV29-1	TRBD1	TRBJ1-1	-	TGCAGCGCCGACCGGACAGGGTTGAACACTGAAGCTTTCTTT	CSADRTGLNTEAFF
TRBV19	-	TRBJ1-6	-	TGTGCCAGTAGTCCCGATCCGACAGGAGCTCGGTCACCCCTCCACTTT	CASSPDPTGARSPLHF
TRBV2	TRBD2	TRBJ2-7	few	TGTGCCAGCAGGGTCGAGCGGGGGCCCTACGAGCAGTACTTC	CASRVERGPYEQYF
TRBV7-9	-	TRBJ2-7	-	TGTGCCAGCAGTGAGAGAGGGCGCTACGAGCAGTACTTC	CASSERGRYEQYF
TRBV7-2	TRBD2	TRBJ2-3	-	TGTGCCAGCAGCCAAATCAAATCTAGCGGGGTGACCCCGGTGACGCAGTATTTT	CASSQIKSSGVTPVTQYF
TRBV21-1	-	TRBJ2-1	-	TGTGCCAGCAGCAAAGATGAGCGGTTCGTCTACAATGAGCAGTTCTTC	CASSKDERFVYNEQFF
TRBV29-1	TRBD2	TRBJ2-1	-	TGCAGCGTTGAGGGCGGGAGTTACAATGAGCAGTTCTTC	CSVEGGSYNEQFF
TRBV28	TRBD1	TRBJ1-2	-	TGTGCCAGCAGTTTCTTCGACAGGGAGGTCGATGGCTACACCTTC	CASSFFDREVDGYTF
TRBV7-2	-	TRBJ2-5	-	TGTGCCAGCACCCCGGACCGGGGAGAGACCCAGTACTTC	CASTPDRGETQYF
TRBV28	TRBD2	TRBJ2-7	-	TGTGCCAGCAGTCAACTACTAGCGGGACGGTACGAGCAGTACTTC	CASSQLLAGRYEQYF
TRBV7-8	-	TRBJ1-4	-	TGTGCCAGCAGCTTACTAGTCCGATCTGAAAAACTGTTTTTT	CASSLLVRSEKLFF